This T cell receptor beta chain was observed in a study of cytomegalovirus exposure and HLA in healthy donors. Findings and limits, study-wide: It has been reported that TCR beta sequences accurately predicted the HLA-A and HLA-B alleles of most subjects. Common viral pathogens seemed to be connected with several of the most significant clusters, according to a later analysis. Cytomegalovirus association was assigned to about 150 TCR beta chains.

Healthy bone marrow donors supplied every sample. The study ran its PCR with 60 Vbeta and 13 Jbeta primers. Sequencing was performed with immunoSEQ multiplex PCR; in TCRdb, only in-frame clones are kept and a portion is missing. Of roughly 81,000 clones in the sample, around 80% were seen once. V shed 2 bases and J shed 1 base, with 13 bases lying between them. The CDR3 totals 15 residues. Germline V CDR1 and CDR2: GTSNPN, SVGIG (reference sequence). Remarks on this clone: No antigen is known for it.

Material for sequencing was PBMCs. This TCR derives from a young man in good health and CMV-seronegative. This chain uses TRBV30 with TRBJ2-3; the D gene is possibly TRBD2 (6 bases). The CDR3 reads CAWSSKGGGTDTQYF. DNA of the CDR3: TGTGCCTGGAGTAGTAAGGGAGGAGGCACAGATACGCAGTATTTT.